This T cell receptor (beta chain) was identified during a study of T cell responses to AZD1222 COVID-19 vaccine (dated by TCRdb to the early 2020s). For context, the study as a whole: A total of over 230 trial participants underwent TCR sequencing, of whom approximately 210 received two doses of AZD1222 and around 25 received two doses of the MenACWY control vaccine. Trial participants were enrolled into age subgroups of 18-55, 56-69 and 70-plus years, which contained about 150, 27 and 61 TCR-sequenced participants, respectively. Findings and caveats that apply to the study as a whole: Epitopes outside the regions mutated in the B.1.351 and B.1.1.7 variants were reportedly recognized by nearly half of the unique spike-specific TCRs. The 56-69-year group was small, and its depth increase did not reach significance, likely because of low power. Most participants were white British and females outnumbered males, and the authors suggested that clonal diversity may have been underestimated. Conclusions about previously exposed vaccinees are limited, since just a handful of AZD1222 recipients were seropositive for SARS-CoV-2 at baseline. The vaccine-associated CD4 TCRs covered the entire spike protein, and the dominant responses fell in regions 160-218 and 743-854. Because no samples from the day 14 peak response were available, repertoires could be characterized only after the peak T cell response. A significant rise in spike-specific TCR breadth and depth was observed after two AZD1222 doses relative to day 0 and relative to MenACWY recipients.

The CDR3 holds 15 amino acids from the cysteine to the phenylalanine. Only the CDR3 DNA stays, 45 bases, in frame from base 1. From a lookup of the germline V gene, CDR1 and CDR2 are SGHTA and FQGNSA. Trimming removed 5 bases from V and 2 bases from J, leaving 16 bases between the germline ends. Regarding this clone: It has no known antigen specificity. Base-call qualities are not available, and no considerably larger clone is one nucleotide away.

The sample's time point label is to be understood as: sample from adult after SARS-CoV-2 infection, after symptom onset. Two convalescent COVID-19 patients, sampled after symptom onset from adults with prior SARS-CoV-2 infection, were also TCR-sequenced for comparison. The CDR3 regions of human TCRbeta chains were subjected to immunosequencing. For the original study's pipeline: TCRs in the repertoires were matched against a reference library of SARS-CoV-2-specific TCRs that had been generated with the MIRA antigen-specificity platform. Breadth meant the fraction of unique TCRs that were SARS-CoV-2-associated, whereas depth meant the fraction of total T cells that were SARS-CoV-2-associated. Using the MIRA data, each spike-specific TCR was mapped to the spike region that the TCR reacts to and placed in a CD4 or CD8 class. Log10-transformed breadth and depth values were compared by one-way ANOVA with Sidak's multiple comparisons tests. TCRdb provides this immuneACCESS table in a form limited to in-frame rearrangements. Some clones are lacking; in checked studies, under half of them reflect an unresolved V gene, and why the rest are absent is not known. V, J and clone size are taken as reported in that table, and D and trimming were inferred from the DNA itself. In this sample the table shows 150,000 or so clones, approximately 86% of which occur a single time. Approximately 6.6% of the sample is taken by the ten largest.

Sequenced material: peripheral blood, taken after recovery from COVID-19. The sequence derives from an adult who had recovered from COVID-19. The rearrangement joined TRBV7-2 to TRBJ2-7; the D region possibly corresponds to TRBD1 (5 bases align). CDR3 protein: CASSPMGQGTYEQYF. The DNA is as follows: TGTGCCAGCAGCCCCATGGGGCAGGGAACCTACGAGCAGTACTTC.